Below, 20 T cell receptor beta chains from the same sample are listed, as sequenced in a study of T cell repertoires in cytomegalovirus infection. Antigen specificity for these receptors is unknown. TCRdb independently ran MiXCR on the reads; one entry per CDR3 protein. The sample carries about 920,000 distinct CDR3 sequences, approximately 32% recorded once. The sequenced sample was cultured CD8+ T cells from PBMCs, obtained from culture after CMV antigen stimulation. The receptors stem from a human donor in good health (CMV status not recorded). Some clones in this sample may be carry-over from other donors' samples.

This chain joins TRBV6-5 and TRBJ1-1; the D is unclear. Germline V gives CDR1 MNHEY, CDR2 SVGAGI. Trimming stripped 5 bases from V and 1 base from J, with 8 bases between. This CDR3 region has 13 residues. The CDR3 spells CASSDPGNTEAFF. Here the CDR3 DNA reads TGTGCCAGCAGTGACCCAGGGAACACTGAAGCTTTCTTT.

V is TRBV7-9 and J is TRBJ2-3; 7 nucleotides agree with TRBD2. This CDR3 has 13 residues. In germline, CDR1 is SEHNR, CDR2 FQNEAQ (reference sequence). The junction had 4 bases not matched to a gene; V was cut back by 5 bases and J by 5 bases. The CDR3 sequence is CASSPGGKDTQYF. The CDR3 nucleotides read TGTGCCAGCAGCCCGGGGGGAAAAGATACGCAGTATTTT.

The gene calls are TRBV5-6 and TRBJ2-1, with TRBD1 identical over 10 bases. This CDR3 comprises 16 residues. The V segment lost 4 bases and the J segment 2 bases; nucleotides outside the gene matches: 6. Per germline, CDR1 SGHDT and CDR2 YYEEEE. This chain's CDR3 is CASSPGTGDTYNEQFF. The CDR3 nucleotides read TGTGCCAGCAGCCCGGGGACAGGGGATACCTACAATGAGCAGTTCTTC.

The rearrangement links TRBV5-5 to TRBJ1-1; D may be TRBD1 (5 bases). Trimming stripped 3 bases from V and 4 bases from J, with 22 bases between. The CDR3 covers 17 residues. Per germline, CDR1 SGHKS and CDR2 YYEKEE (reference sequence). The DNA of the CDR3 is TGTGCCAGCAGCTCTGAAGATATTCAGGGAGAGAGCACTGAAGCTTTCTTT. The encoded protein is CASSSEDIQGESTEAFF.

This clonotype showed up just a few times. The CDR3 coding sequence is TGCAGTGCCTCTCAGGGTTACAACTATGGCTACACCTTC. It specifies CSASQGYNYGYTF. V gene TRBV20-1 combines with J gene TRBJ1-2, with a tentative D call TRBD1 (5 bases). The length of the CDR3 is 13 residues. CDR1 and CDR2 from the germline V gene are DFQATT and SNEGSKA (reference sequence). V lost 6 bases and J lost 2, with 13 bases in between.

This chain connects TRBV20-1 to TRBJ2-1, with 13 bases that match TRBD2. The length of the CDR3 is 15 residues. The trim removed 6 bases at V and 4 bases at J, leaving 6 bases unmatched. The germline gives CDR1 DFQATT, CDR2 SNEGSKA (reference sequence). The CDR3 nucleotides read TGCAGTGCCGATCTGACTAGCGGGGGGTACAATGAGCAGTTCTTC. It is translated as CSADLTSGGYNEQFF.

Points on this clonotype: This may arise from a read error, as a much more abundant clone is one base away. The genes are TRBV7-2 and TRBJ2-7; D possibly corresponds to TRBD2 (5 bases). The length of the CDR3 is 14 residues. Germline V CDR1 and CDR2: SGHTA, FQGNSA. CDR3 loop: CANSSGLLSYEQYF. As DNA, the CDR3 is TGTGCCAACAGCTCCGGACTCCTGTCCTACGAGCAGTACTTC. Complete variable domain (other parts from reference TRBV7-2 and TRBJ2-7): GAGVSQSPSNKVTEKGKDVELRCDPISGHTALYWYRQSLGQGLEFLIYFQGNSAPDKSGLPSDRFSAERTGGSVSTLTIQRTQQEDSAVYLCANSSGLLSYEQYFGPGTRLTVT.

The rearrangement uses TRBV7-3 and TRBJ2-3; TRBD1 aligns across 7 bases. V shed 3 bases and J 1 base; nucleotides not matched to a gene: 10. CDR3 length: 17 amino acids. Germline CDR1 SGHTA, CDR2 FQGTGA. CDR3 coding DNA: TGTGCCAGCAGCTTCTCCACAGGGGAAGAGGGCACAGATACGCAGTATTTT. It is translated as CASSFSTGEEGTDTQYF.

The sample holds a few counts of this clonotype. This sequence joins TRBV4-1 and TRBJ1-1; D unresolved. Germline assignment: CDR1 MGHRA and CDR2 YSYEKL. V was cut by 0 bases and J by 7 bases, with 18 bases left in between. This CDR3 contains 16 residues. The CDR3 DNA follows: TGCGCCAGCAGCCAAGATTCGGACCAACTAAAAAATGAAGCTTTCTTT. This translates into CASSQDSDQLKNEAFF.

This clonotype was recorded many times. The rearrangement joins TRBV7-9 to TRBJ2-5; 12 nucleotides agree with TRBD2. The CDR3 covers 15 residues. The germline V gene has CDR1 SEHNR and CDR2 FQNEAQ (reference sequence). The V segment lost 1 base and the J segment 5 bases; nucleotides outside the gene matches: 2. CDR3 DNA sequence: TGTGCCAGCAGCTTAGGGACTAGCGGGGCGGAGACCCAGTACTTC. Translation: CASSLGTSGAETQYF.

The sample holds a few counts of this clonotype. The DNA of the CDR3 is TGCGCCAGCAGTCAACGGACAGGGTCCTACAATGAGCAGTTCTTC. It is translated as CASSQRTGSYNEQFF. This chain connects TRBV23-1 to TRBJ2-1, with 8 positions matching TRBD1. TRBV23-1 is an open reading frame whose function is uncertain. The CDR3 contains 15 residues. J gave up 1 base and V 2 bases, and 1 base lay outside the gene matches.

This clonotype has a single count. A read error may explain this, as a much larger clone is one base away. V is TRBV27 and J is TRBJ2-5; D remains ambiguous. V was clipped by 6 bases and J by 4 bases, with 9 bases between them. Per the germline V gene, CDR1 is MNHEY and CDR2 is SMNVEV (reference sequence). The CDR3 extends over 12 amino acids. The CDR3 nucleotides are TGTGCCAGCAGGAACTTCCGAGAGACCCAGTACTTC. It codes for CASRNFRETQYF.

V usage is TRBV24-1 and J usage is TRBJ2-5, with D possibly TRBD2 on 7 matching bases. Trimming left V 5 bases short and J 2 bases short, with 11 bases between. Germline assignment: CDR1 KGHDR and CDR2 SFDVKD. This CDR3 has 14 amino acids. DNA for the CDR3: TGTGCCACCAGTGCTGCGGGGGCACAAGAGACCCAGTACTTC. Residues: CATSAAGAQETQYF.

This clonotype occurred a few times. This chain links TRBV11-1 with TRBJ2-1; D may be TRBD1 (6 bases). This CDR3 contains 14 residues. With 1 base removed from V and 8 bases from J, the gap between germline ends came to 12 bases. Germline CDR1 and CDR2: SGHAT and FQDESV (reference sequence). The CDR3 sequence: CASSLEQGSYEQFF. The CDR3 bases are TGTGCCAGCAGCTTAGAGCAGGGGAGCTATGAGCAGTTCTTC.

The V gene is TRBV6-5, the J gene TRBJ1-1; maybe TRBD1 (5 bases). The CDR3 loop spans 17 amino acids. Germline lookup yields CDR1 MNHEY and CDR2 SVGAGI. V was cut by 2 bases and J by 0 bases, with 16 bases left in between. The chain's CDR3 is CASSYAFTGSMNTEAFF. The CDR3 region has the DNA TGTGCCAGCAGTTACGCCTTCACAGGTTCCATGAACACTGAAGCTTTCTTT.

The chain combines TRBV4-1 with TRBJ1-6; D gene unclear. Between the trimmed V and J ends, which lost 2 bases and 5 bases, there was a span of 7 bases. The CDR3 length is 14 residues. Germline CDR1 reads MGHRA; CDR2 reads YSYEKL. The CDR3 sequence is CASSQHDDNSPLHF. In DNA, the CDR3 is TGCGCCAGCAGCCAACACGATGATAATTCACCCCTCCACTTT.

The V gene is TRBV28, the J gene TRBJ1-6; D gene unclear. V was shortened by 6 bases and J by 8 bases, with 14 bases between the two germline ends. The CDR3 totals 14 residues. Germline CDR1 MDHEN, CDR2 SYDVKM. CDR3 bases: TGTGCCAGCAGCCACAGAAAGACCGATTCACCCCTCCACTTT. It yields the protein CASSHRKTDSPLHF. The full variable domain, in which reference TRBV28 and TRBJ1-6 provide the parts outside the CDR3, is DVKVTQSSRYLVKRTGEKVFLECVQDMDHENMFWYRQDPGLGLRLIYFSYDVKMKEKGDIPEGYSVSREKKERFSLILESASTNQTSMYLCASSHRKTDSPLHFGNGTRLTVT.

The rearrangement uses TRBV7-9 and TRBJ1-2; tentatively, D is TRBD1 (6 bases). Per the germline V gene, CDR1 is SEHNR and CDR2 is FQNEAQ (reference sequence). V dropped 4 bases and J dropped 7 bases, with 22 bases sitting between them. This CDR3 has 16 residues. CDR3 sequence (DNA): TGTGCCAGCAGCTCCCCCCAGAAGGGGGTAGACTTTGGCTACACCTTC. Amino acid sequence: CASSSPQKGVDFGYTF.

The chain carries TRBV9 and TRBJ1-3; TRBD1 is a possible D gene (6 bases). This CDR3 spans 15 amino acids. V was shortened by 4 bases and J by 3 bases, with 14 bases between the two germline ends. Germline V gene data show CDR1 as SGDLS and CDR2 as YYNGEE. This CDR3 is CASSLERGGGNTIYF. CDR3 DNA: TGTGCCAGCAGCCTAGAGAGGGGGGGTGGAAACACCATATATTTT.

The chain carries TRBV15 and TRBJ2-2; no reliable D call. Germline CDR1 is LNHNV and CDR2 is YYDKDF (reference sequence). This CDR3 contains 16 residues. Trimming took 1 base from V and 0 from J, leaving 9 bases between them. In nucleotides, the CDR3 is TGTGCCACCAGCAGAGGTAGAACTACGAACACCGGGGAGCTGTTTTTT. This translates into CATSRGRTTNTGELFF.